This record covers a single T cell receptor beta chain. The antigen remains undetermined. The data are from a study of T cell responses to AZD1222 COVID-19 vaccine. TCRdb's copy holds only in-frame clones and misses some; the assay was immunoSEQ multiplex PCR. The data show about 170,000 clones, approximately 91% seen once. Findings and caveats of the study: It should be noted that donors were predominantly white British and more often female, and clonal diversity was possibly underestimated. Within unmutated variant regions lay the reported targets of nearly half of spike-specific TCRs. Two AZD1222 administrations were followed by greater Spike-specific TCR breadth and depth. There were repertoire samples only from the period after the peak T cell response.

Germline CDR1 and CDR2: SGHAT and FQDESV (reference sequence). This CDR3 contains 15 residues. The V gene end was trimmed by 3 bases and the J gene end by 4 bases; junction bases not matched to a gene: 7. The specimen was peripheral blood, collected on day 0 of AZD1222 vaccination. The sequence was obtained from an adult in good health. The V and J genes are TRBV11-1 and TRBJ2-7, with 9 bases identical to TRBD2. This CDR3 is CASSFLAGTKYEQYF. As DNA, the CDR3 is TGTGCCAGCAGCTTTCTAGCGGGGACTAAATACGAGCAGTACTTC.